Below are 11 T cell receptor beta chains sequenced from a single sample in a study of regulatory T cells in long-lasting Graves disease. The time point denotes: newly diagnosed GD, antithyroid drugs for less than 3 months. PBMC RNA served as the TCR library source. Combining iRepertoire HTBI primers with Arm-PCR of CDR3 regions, the authors built TCR beta libraries. TCRdb redid the calling of the multiplex PCR reads with MiXCR, one entry per CDR3 protein. The repertoire consists of under 450,000 distinct CDR3 sequences, with approximately 10% occurring once and the leading ten covering under 20%. These records were also assigned to another study, of T cells in Graves' hyperthyroidism and ophthalmopathy.

This specimen consisted of peripheral blood mononuclear cells (PBMCs), obtained at new diagnosis, from a patient treated with antithyroid drugs. These receptors originate from a woman between 18 and 29 years old with Graves disease.

The sample holds many counts of this clonotype. The V gene is TRBV14, the J gene TRBJ2-7; D is ambiguous. The germline V and J ends were trimmed by 0 bases and 4 bases, with 10 bases remaining between them. Germline values: CDR1 SGHDN, CDR2 FVKESK. This CDR3 region has 14 residues. This CDR3 reads CASSQDNERYEQYF. CDR3 DNA sequence: TGTGCCAGCAGCCAAGATAACGAGCGTTACGAGCAGTACTTC.

The rearrangement joins TRBV20-1 to TRBJ1-1; possibly TRBD1 for D (6 bases). There are 13 residues in the CDR3. The ends were cut back, 6 bases at V and 4 bases at J, with 15 bases in the middle. Germline values: CDR1 DFQATT, CDR2 SNEGSKA (reference sequence). As DNA, the CDR3 is TGCAGTGCGGGGGGGGCAGGGTTCACTGAAGCTTTCTTT. This sequence encodes CSAGGAGFTEAFF.

The J gene is TRBJ2-5, the V gene TRBV7-9; possibly TRBD1 for D (6 bases). Trimming shortened V by 5 bases and J by 5 bases, and 12 bases separated the two germline ends. There are 13 residues in the CDR3. Germline-derived CDR1 and CDR2 are SEHNR and FQNEAQ (reference sequence). The CDR3 loop is CASSRRGDETQYF. In nucleotides, the CDR3 is TGTGCCAGCAGCCGCAGGGGAGACGAGACCCAGTACTTC.

Many counts were recorded for this clonotype. The chain combines TRBV29-1 with TRBJ2-6; D may be TRBD2 (5 bases). V was clipped by 0 bases and J by 0 bases, with 12 bases between them. CDR3 length equals 17 residues. Germline-derived CDR1 and CDR2 are SQVTM and ANQGSEA. The CDR3 region is CSVEDGRPTSGANVLTF. In DNA, the CDR3 is TGCAGCGTTGAAGATGGGAGACCGACCTCTGGGGCCAACGTCCTGACTTTC.

This clonotype was seen many times. The V gene is TRBV12-3 or TRBV12-4, the J gene TRBJ2-5, with unresolved D. V was trimmed by 5 bases and J by 1 base, leaving 11 bases between them. CDR3 length equals 14 residues. In DNA form, the CDR3 reads TGTGCCAGCAGTCTAACACCGGCCCAAGAGACCCAGTACTTC. Translated: CASSLTPAQETQYF.

DNA of the CDR3: TGTGCTAGTGGTCGGCCCGGCTCTGGCTACACCTTC. Translation gives CASGRPGSGYTF. The chain recombines TRBV12-5 with TRBJ1-2; D unclear. This CDR3 spans 12 amino acids. Trimming took 5 bases from V and 7 from J, leaving 11 bases between them. Germline CDR1 and CDR2: LGHNT and FRNRAP.

The chain employs TRBV9 and TRBJ1-1; D is unresolved. The CDR3 runs 12 residues. CDR1 and CDR2 from the germline V gene are SGDLS and YYNGEE. Deletions cut 3 bases from V and 6 bases from J, with 9 bases between. The chain's CDR3 is CASSAVRSEAFF. CDR3 bases: TGTGCCAGCAGCGCCGTCCGTTCTGAAGCTTTCTTT.

This clonotype was found many times. The chain is built from TRBV25-1 and TRBJ2-1; possible D gene TRBD2, 5 bases. The germline V gene encodes CDR1 MGHDK and CDR2 SYGVNS. The CDR3 is 16 amino acids. V shed 2 bases and J shed 2 bases, with 13 bases lying between them. CDR3 DNA: TGTGCCAGCAGTGAACCAGGACTCTCAACCTACAATGAGCAGTTCTTC. Amino acids: CASSEPGLSTYNEQFF. The entire variable domain, with the rest obtained from reference TRBV25-1 and TRBJ2-1, is as follows: EADIYQTPRYLVIGTGKKITLECSQTMGHDKMYWYQQDPGMELHLIHYSYGVNSTEKGDLSSESTVSRIRTEHFPLTLESARPSHTSQYLCASSEPGLSTYNEQFFGPGTRLTVL.

The chain combines TRBV7-3 with TRBJ2-4; possibly TRBD1 or TRBD2 for D (6 bases each). The CDR3 covers 16 residues. Germline CDR1 is SGHTA and CDR2 is FQGTGA. The V gene lost 5 bases and the J gene lost 0 bases, with 14 bases spanning the gap. This CDR3 is CASSPGGGLAKNIQYF. The CDR3 DNA is TGTGCCAGCAGCCCAGGAGGGGGACTAGCCAAAAACATTCAGTACTTC.

This clonotype turned up a few times. This rearrangement joins TRBV19 to TRBJ1-2, with D hard to call. The V end was cut by 4 bases, the J end by 10 bases, with 19 bases between. The germline gives CDR1 LNHDA, CDR2 SQIVND (reference sequence). The CDR3 covers 14 residues. The CDR3 loop reads CASSTSGILGDYTF. The CDR3 nucleotides are TGTGCCAGTAGTACCTCGGGAATCCTAGGAGACTACACCTTC. Full variable domain (outside the CDR3, taken from reference TRBV19 and TRBJ1-2): DGGITQSPKYLFRKEGQNVTLSCEQNLNHDAMYWYRQDPGQGLRLIYYSQIVNDFQKGDIAEGYSVSREKKESFPLTVTSAQKNPTAFYLCASSTSGILGDYTFGSGTRLTVV.

This clonotype was recorded at least ten times. V is TRBV7-9 and J is TRBJ1-1, with D unresolved. Germline loops: CDR1 SEHNR, CDR2 FQNEAQ (reference sequence). The CDR3 contains 14 residues. V lost 2 bases to trimming and J lost 1 base, with 8 bases between them. The CDR3: CASSLSYQNTEAFF. The CDR3 region has the DNA TGTGCCAGCAGCTTAAGTTACCAGAACACTGAAGCTTTCTTT.